The rows below give T cell receptor beta chains drawn from one sample of a study of blood T cells in healthy people across ages. TCRdb used MiXCR to reprocess the 5' RACE reads, holding one entry per CDR3 protein. Here the sample spans hundreds of thousands of distinct CDR3 sequences, nearly 60% being singletons. Sequences were obtained from blood. These receptor sequences come from a man under 40 in good health. CDR3s include the opening cysteine and the closing phenylalanine or tryptophan. D genes are given only for firm matches. Only some rows state a clone size, as once, few, many or a class for expanded clones.

abundance: -
v_gene: TRBV10-3
j_gene: TRBJ2-7
d_gene: -
CDR3aa: CAMGTNYEQYF
CDR3nt: TGTGCCATGGGGACCAACTACGAGCAGTACTTC

abundance: -
v_gene: TRBV9
j_gene: TRBJ1-1
d_gene: -
CDR3aa: CASSAPGTENTEAFF
CDR3nt: TGTGCCAGCAGTGCCCCCGGGACGGAGAACACTGAAGCTTTCTTT

abundance: few
v_gene: TRBV29-1
j_gene: TRBJ2-4
d_gene: TRBD2
CDR3aa: CSVRGLAGVAQYF
CDR3nt: TGCAGCGTGCGTGGACTAGCGGGAGTCGCGCAGTACTTC

abundance: -
v_gene: TRBV9
j_gene: TRBJ2-7
d_gene: -
CDR3aa: CASSPTGSHTYEQYF
CDR3nt: TGTGCCAGCAGTCCCACGGGGAGTCACACCTACGAGCAGTACTTC

abundance: few
v_gene: TRBV7-2
j_gene: TRBJ2-5
d_gene: -
CDR3aa: CASSRIQGGKTQYF
CDR3nt: TGTGCCAGCAGCCGCATCCAGGGGGGAAAGACCCAGTACTTC

abundance: -
v_gene: TRBV6-2/TRBV6-3
j_gene: TRBJ2-5
d_gene: -
CDR3aa: CASSLLQKETQYF
CDR3nt: TGTGCCAGCAGTTTGCTCCAGAAAGAGACCCAGTACTTC

abundance: -
v_gene: TRBV28
j_gene: TRBJ2-7
d_gene: -
CDR3aa: CASMPSLVTDEQYF
CDR3nt: TGTGCCAGCATGCCGAGCCTTGTAACCGACGAGCAGTACTTC

abundance: -
v_gene: TRBV5-6
j_gene: TRBJ2-7
d_gene: -
CDR3aa: CASSPLGRGTQTYEQYF
CDR3nt: TGTGCCAGCAGCCCCCTTGGTAGGGGGACTCAGACCTACGAGCAGTACTTC

abundance: few
v_gene: TRBV7-8
j_gene: TRBJ2-7
d_gene: TRBD1
CDR3aa: CASSSRDRSYYEQYF
CDR3nt: TGTGCCAGCAGCTCCCGGGACAGGAGCTACTACGAGCAGTACTTC

abundance: -
v_gene: TRBV6-5
j_gene: TRBJ1-2
d_gene: -
CDR3aa: CASSYSIGSGLLGYTF
CDR3nt: TGTGCCAGCAGTTACTCCATTGGTTCTGGCCTGCTTGGCTACACCTTC

abundance: once
v_gene: TRBV7-9
j_gene: TRBJ1-3
d_gene: -
CDR3aa: CASSLSWGLSGNTIYF
CDR3nt: TGTGCCAGCAGCTTGTCGTGGGGCCTATCTGGAAACACCATATATTTT

abundance: -
v_gene: TRBV29-1
j_gene: TRBJ2-1
d_gene: TRBD2
CDR3aa: CSVVAGGLDEQFF
CDR3nt: TGCAGCGTTGTGGCGGGGGGGCTTGATGAGCAGTTCTTC

abundance: few
v_gene: TRBV20-1
j_gene: TRBJ2-7
d_gene: -
CDR3aa: CSAPRGADYEQYF
CDR3nt: TGCAGTGCTCCCAGGGGGGCTGACTACGAGCAGTACTTC

abundance: -
v_gene: TRBV20-1
j_gene: TRBJ1-5
d_gene: -
CDR3aa: CSASGGTGNQPQHF
CDR3nt: TGCAGTGCTAGTGGAGGCACAGGTAATCAGCCCCAGCATTTT

abundance: -
v_gene: TRBV6-5
j_gene: TRBJ2-1
d_gene: -
CDR3aa: CASSSGVPYNEQFF
CDR3nt: TGTGCCAGCAGTTCCGGGGTCCCGTACAATGAGCAGTTCTTC

abundance: -
v_gene: TRBV29-1
j_gene: TRBJ2-7
d_gene: TRBD2
CDR3aa: CSVTGGSASYEQYF
CDR3nt: TGCAGCGTTACGGGCGGGAGCGCCTCCTACGAGCAGTACTTC

abundance: -
v_gene: TRBV4-1
j_gene: TRBJ2-1
d_gene: -
CDR3aa: CASSQEGVYNEQFF
CDR3nt: TGCGCCAGCAGCCAAGAAGGGGTCTACAATGAGCAGTTCTTC

abundance: few
v_gene: TRBV5-1
j_gene: TRBJ2-7
d_gene: TRBD2
CDR3aa: CASSRTSGATYEQYF
CDR3nt: TGCGCCAGCAGCCGGACTAGCGGGGCGACCTACGAGCAGTACTTC